This TCR beta chain was recorded in a study of T cells in localized non-small cell lung cancer. Findings and caveats of the study: Appearing in adjacent lung were a median approximately 57 of the top 100 tumor clones. Tumor trailed uninvolved adjacent lung in T cell clonality, which peaked there.

Here immunoSEQ multiplex PCR was the method, and the copy in TCRdb shows in-frame clones only, minus some. The table includes tens of thousands of clones, more than 75% detected once. This clone was detected a few times. The antigen is undetermined. V was pared by 1 base and J by 3 bases, with 7 bases of the junction left unmatched. The CDR3 consists of 16 residues. In germline, CDR1 is SGHDT, CDR2 YYEEEE. This specimen was peripheral blood, taken before any cancer treatment. The chain is built from TRBV5-6 and TRBJ1-5; 7 positions agree with TRBD1. The TCR comes from a male donor at least 60 years old with stage I squamous cell lung carcinoma. This CDR3 is CASSLTTGAPNQPQHF. The CDR3 nucleotides are TGTGCCAGCAGCTTGACCACAGGGGCTCCCAATCAGCCCCAGCATTTT. The full variable domain, completed using reference TRBV5-6 and TRBJ1-5, is DAGVTQSPTHLIKTRGQQVTLRCSPKSGHDTVSWYQQALGQGPQFIFQYYEEEERQRGNFPDRFSGHQFPNYSSELNVNALLLGDSALYLCASSLTTGAPNQPQHFGDGTRLSIL.